Listed below are T cell receptor beta chains from one sample, sequenced in a study of control samples from healthy donors and cancer patients. Sequencing used immunoSEQ multiplex PCR; TCRdb keeps in-frame clones, though not all of them. The sample carries about 70,000 clones, roughly 86% recorded once. Input material: PBMCs. The receptor source for this set is a woman between 45 and 65 years old with head and neck cancer. CDR3s include the opening cysteine and the closing phenylalanine or tryptophan. The size field is filled for only some rows; it gives once, few, many or a size class.

size: once; J: TRBJ2-6; V: TRBV9; CDR3: CASSPDRGAGANVLTF
size: once; J: TRBJ1-2; V: TRBV28; CDR3: CASSFRDSRMDGYTF
size: .; J: TRBJ2-2; V: TRBV6-8; CDR3: CASSPYAGGPRGGELFF
size: .; J: TRBJ2-3; V: TRBV9; CDR3: CASSSLGGVSTDTQYF
size: .; J: TRBJ1-4; V: TRBV19; CDR3: CASSMGQEAEKLFF
size: .; J: TRBJ2-5; V: TRBV10-3; CDR3: CAIRGSGGAEETQYF
size: .; J: TRBJ2-5; V: TRBV30; CDR3: CAWSVTSGQQETQYF
size: .; J: TRBJ1-6; V: TRBV5-4; CDR3: CASSSDRGKSPLHF
size: .; J: TRBJ1-6; V: TRBV5-6; CDR3: CASSLGRAGGLHF
size: once; J: TRBJ2-1; V: TRBV5-1; CDR3: CASSLDSSSYNEQFF
size: .; J: TRBJ2-5; V: TRBV2; CDR3: CASRGNEETQYF
size: .; J: TRBJ2-5; V: TRBV5-1; CDR3: CASSFGNSQETQYF
size: .; J: TRBJ2-2; V: TRBV4-1; CDR3: CASSPPQGTGELFF
size: .; J: TRBJ2-2; V: TRBV5-4; CDR3: CASSLAPSRMAGELFF
size: .; J: TRBJ2-5; V: TRBV7-6; CDR3: CASSLNRGGGAETQYF
size: .; J: TRBJ2-7; V: TRBV6-6; CDR3: CASSYSPGQVYEQYF
size: few; J: TRBJ2-2; V: TRBV5-4; CDR3: CASSSDRVAELFF
size: .; J: TRBJ2-7; V: TRBV6-2/TRBV6-3; CDR3: CASSQPGDRVCEQYF
size: .; J: TRBJ2-1; V: TRBV7-2; CDR3: CASSSSGQPYNEQFF
size: few; J: TRBJ2-5; V: TRBV9; CDR3: CASSVVGDYQETQYF
size: .; J: TRBJ2-7; V: TRBV5-5; CDR3: CASRWGEGDRGSYEQYF
size: .; J: TRBJ2-1; V: TRBV6-5; CDR3: CASSVTGDPYNEQFF
size: .; J: TRBJ1-2; V: TRBV5-1; CDR3: CASSLESGGVDGYTF
size: .; J: TRBJ1-6; V: TRBV6-5; CDR3: CASSSRRGGSGSPLHF
size: once; J: TRBJ2-7; V: TRBV11-2; CDR3: CASSSQGRTYEQYF
size: .; J: TRBJ2-3; V: TRBV7-3; CDR3: CASSLQVTDTQYF
size: .; J: TRBJ2-7; V: TRBV6-2/TRBV6-3; CDR3: CASSSPRDRDTYEQYF
size: .; J: TRBJ1-6; V: TRBV7-8; CDR3: CASSLDSWNSPLHF
size: .; J: TRBJ2-2; V: TRBV7-9; CDR3: CASSGSRDSGGGTGELFF
size: .; J: TRBJ2-1; V: TRBV14; CDR3: CASSQRFDNEQFF
size: .; J: TRBJ1-2; V: TRBV2; CDR3: CASSEGTGNYGYTF
size: .; J: TRBJ1-3; V: TRBV28; CDR3: CASSQGRAGNTIYF
size: medium-sized; J: TRBJ1-2; V: TRBV19; CDR3: CASRPGGQVGHGYTF
size: .; J: TRBJ2-7; V: TRBV28; CDR3: CASSLSHGLPYEQYF
size: few; J: TRBJ1-5; V: TRBV7-9; CDR3: CASSPDTAGESQHF
size: .; J: TRBJ1-5; V: TRBV6-1; CDR3: CASSERLFAGSNSNQPQHF
size: .; J: TRBJ2-5; V: TRBV7-2; CDR3: CASSLAATETQYF
size: .; J: TRBJ1-5; V: TRBV30; CDR3: CAWSQGARSNQPQHF
size: .; J: TRBJ2-5; V: TRBV2; CDR3: CASSGDRAETQYF
size: .; J: TRBJ2-5; V: TRBV19; CDR3: CASSTRTTPETQYF
size: medium-sized; J: TRBJ2-2; V: TRBV10-1; CDR3: CASSGGGELFF
size: few; J: TRBJ2-7; V: TRBV6-5; CDR3: CASSQGQSYEQYF
size: .; J: TRBJ2-2; V: TRBV7-9; CDR3: CASSLTNANTGELFF
size: .; J: TRBJ1-1; V: TRBV3-1/TRBV3-2; CDR3: CASSQFVGNTEAFF
size: .; J: TRBJ1-4; V: TRBV28; CDR3: CASSFGGVSGREKLFF
size: .; J: TRBJ1-1; V: TRBV5-5; CDR3: CASSSLRQLNTEAFF
size: once; J: TRBJ2-2; V: TRBV4-3; CDR3: CASSQDKGQENTGELFF
size: .; J: TRBJ2-3; V: TRBV24-1; CDR3: CATSHTDRFTDTQYF
size: .; J: TRBJ2-7; V: TRBV28; CDR3: CASRGLFLYEQYF
size: .; J: TRBJ1-2; V: TRBV28; CDR3: CASSRGPGYGYTF
size: .; J: TRBJ2-7; V: TRBV28; CDR3: CASSFLDRAEQYF
size: .; J: TRBJ2-4; V: TRBV9; CDR3: CASSVGKENKNIQYF
size: .; J: TRBJ2-2; V: TRBV3-1/TRBV3-2; CDR3: CASSQEKGATGAGELFF
size: few; J: TRBJ2-3; V: TRBV15; CDR3: CATSRIAGGPHRYPNTQYF
size: .; J: TRBJ2-7; V: TRBV7-2; CDR3: CASSPDRTHRRDEQYF
size: .; J: TRBJ2-5; V: TRBV2; CDR3: CASIWDLGQQETQYF
size: .; J: TRBJ2-3; V: TRBV6-4; CDR3: CASSDRGQTDTQYF
size: .; J: TRBJ2-1; V: TRBV28; CDR3: CASSSPRTSGGTNEQFF
size: .; J: TRBJ2-1; V: TRBV15; CDR3: CATSFRPGLGQFF